This T cell receptor (beta chain) was obtained from a study of T-cell memory formation after mild COVID-19. From the 5' RACE reads, TCRdb called clonotypes with MiXCR, one entry per CDR3 protein. The sample holds about half a million distinct CDR3 sequences; roughly 18% are singletons and the top ten take approximately 13%. This clonotype occurred once. CDR1 and CDR2 (germline): SGHRS, YFSETQ. J lost 3 bases, V lost 0 bases, and 7 bases had no gene match. The CDR3 extends over 16 amino acids. V gene TRBV5-1 combines with J gene TRBJ2-7; 9 nucleotides line up with TRBD2. Sequenced: PBMCs or a T cell subset sorted from them (not recorded which). The TCR comes from an adult woman who had mild COVID-19 (a few samples of this study predate the infection). Cell type and time point are not known. Here the CDR3 DNA reads TGCGCCAGCAGCTTGGGGCCTAGCGGGGAGTTCTACGAGCAGTACTTC. As protein: CASSLGPSGEFYEQYF. The complete variable domain, with remaining parts taken from reference TRBV5-1 and TRBJ2-7, reads KAGVTQTPRYLIKTRGQQVTLSCSPISGHRSVSWYQQTPGQGLQFLFEYFSETQRNKGNFPGRFSGRQFSNSRSEMNVSTLELGDSALYLCASSLGPSGEFYEQYFGPGTRLTVT.